A few counts support the clone carrying this T cell receptor (beta chain). This specimen comes from a study of T-cell reconstitution after alpha-beta-depleted transplantation in children. V lost 5 bases to trimming and J lost 5 bases; unmatched junction nucleotides: 7. Per the germline V gene, CDR1 is SGHAT and CDR2 is FQNNGV. The CDR3 consists of 14 residues. The TCRbeta library incorporated unique molecular identifiers. TCRdb ran MiXCR on the PCR reads and lists one entry per CDR3 protein. The table records approximately 340,000 distinct CDR3 sequences, 9% to 12% of them present only once. Sequenced material: PBMCs from the stem cell graft donor, taken from the stem cell graft. The TCR originated in a human donor who donated a stem cell graft to a child with acute lymphoblastic leukemia. This chain uses TRBV11-2 with TRBJ2-3, with TRBD2 matching 7 bases. CDR3 in amino acids: CASSLGLGRDTQYF. CDR3 bases: TGTGCCAGCAGCCTCGGACTAGGAAGAGATACGCAGTATTTT. The full variable domain, with the rest looked up from reference TRBV11-2 and TRBJ2-3, is EAGVAQSPRYKIIEKRQSVAFWCNPISGHATLYWYQQILGQGPKLLIQFQNNGVVDDSQLPKDRFSAERLKGVDSTLKIQPAKLEDSAVYLCASSLGLGRDTQYFGPGTRLTVL.